This TCR beta chain appears in the sequencing data of a study of control samples from healthy donors and cancer patients. The CDR3 sequence is 14 residues long. Germline V gene data show CDR1 as SGHTA and CDR2 as FQGTGA. V shed 5 bases and J 4 bases; nucleotides not matched to a gene: 7. The method was immunoSEQ multiplex PCR; TCRdb's version includes in-frame clones alone and lacks a portion of them. Of 100,000 to 150,000 clones listed, 75% to 95% are singletons. This TCR was recovered from a man aged 35-49 years in good health. The specimen was blood. The J gene is TRBJ1-1, the V gene TRBV7-3; 7 nucleotides align to TRBD1. In nucleotides, the CDR3 is TGTGCCAGCAGCCCTACGACAGGGTTCACTGAAGCTTTCTTT. Amino acid sequence: CASSPTTGFTEAFF. The full variable domain, with the rest looked up from reference TRBV7-3 and TRBJ1-1, is GAGVSQTPSNKVTEKGKYVELRCDPISGHTALYWYRQSLGQGPEFLIYFQGTGAADDSGLPNDRFFAVRPEGSVSTLKIQRTERGDSAVYLCASSPTTGFTEAFFGQGTRLTVV.